Presented here are 8 T cell receptor beta chains from one specimen sequenced in a study of breast tumors, draining lymph nodes, adjacent tissues. TCRdb used MiXCR to reprocess the multiplex PCR reads, holding one entry per CDR3 protein. The sample holds some 100,000 distinct CDR3 sequences, over 20% seen once. Axillary draining lymph nodes of breast cancer patients supplied the node samples. The sample consisted of axillary lymph node tissue. These receptors were collected from a female donor with breast cancer. Some clones in this sample may be carry-over from other donors' samples.

This clonotype was observed many times. V gene TRBV12-3 or TRBV12-4 combines with J gene TRBJ1-2; 9 bases match TRBD1. The J segment lost 7 bases and the V segment lost 3 bases, leaving 6 bases of the junction unmatched. CDR3 length equals 14 residues. CDR3 in DNA: TGTGCCAGCAGTTTCCAGGGACAGGGAGGTGGCTACACCTTC. It is translated as CASSFQGQGGGYTF.

This chain joins TRBV12-3 or TRBV12-4 and TRBJ1-1; D is ambiguous. V lost 5 bases to trimming and J lost 11 bases, with 12 bases between them. This CDR3 spans 11 amino acids. CDR3 bases: TGTGCCAGCAGTAGAGGGTCCCAGGCTTTCTTT. This sequence encodes CASSRGSQAFF.

This clonotype appeared a few times. Since a much larger clone is just one base distant, this may be a read error. The chain uses TRBV5-1 and TRBJ2-6, with unresolved D. Germline V gene lookup returns CDR1 SGHRS and CDR2 YFSETQ. There are 15 residues in the CDR3. V lost 5 bases and J 0 bases, leaving 9 bases between the germline ends. The DNA of the CDR3 is TGCGCCAGCAGGGGCTGGTCCTCTGGGGCCAACGTCCTGACTTTC. Protein: CASRGWSSGANVLTF. Supplemented by reference TRBV5-1 and TRBJ2-6, the full variable domain reads KAGVTQTPRYLIKTRGQQVTLSCSPISGHRSVSWYQQTPGQGLQFLFEYFSETQRNKGNFPGRFSGRQFSNSRSEMNVSTLELGDSALYLCASRGWSSGANVLTFGAGSRLTVL.

This clonotype was observed many times. One junction end does not reproduce the germline sequence, and a read error may be involved. The CDR3 is CATSRDPGYTSSTDTQYF. The CDR3 nucleotides are TGCGCCACCAGCAGAGATCCGGGGTACACCTCTAGCACAGATACGCAGTATTTT. This sequence joins TRBV15 and TRBJ2-3; TRBD2 might be the D (5 bases). Germline values: CDR1 LNHNV, CDR2 YYDKDF (reference sequence). This CDR3 contains 18 residues.

This clonotype has a single count. Since no conserved phenylalanine or tryptophan closes the CDR3, a read error is the likely cause. V gene TRBV3-1 combines with J gene TRBJ2-1; TRBD2 agrees at 13 bases. The germline CDR1 and CDR2 sequences are LGHDT and YNNKEL (reference sequence). The CDR3 extends over 15 amino acids. Germline trimming cut 4 bases from V and 7 bases from J; bases unmatched to any gene: 4. CDR3 sequence (DNA): TGTGCCAGCAGCCTTGGACTAGCGGGAGAGAATGAGCAGTTCCTC. This encodes CASSLGLAGENEQFL.

Only a few counts were recorded for this clonotype. The DNA of the CDR3 is TGTGCCAGCACTTTTGGGGGGCGAAGCAATCAGCCCCAGCATTTT. Encoded protein: CASTFGGRSNQPQHF. The V gene is TRBV28, the J gene TRBJ1-5; possible D gene TRBD1, 6 bases. CDR1 and CDR2 from the germline V gene are MDHEN and SYDVKM. The CDR3 is made up of 15 amino acids. V lost 7 bases to trimming and J lost 1 base, with 14 bases between them.

This clonotype was observed at least ten times. The V gene is TRBV5-1, the J gene TRBJ2-1; 7 bases are a match to TRBD1. The ends lost 4 bases at V and 5 bases at J; junction bases unmatched: 6. Germline V gene lookup returns CDR1 SGHRS and CDR2 YFSETQ. The CDR3 has 14 residues. CDR3 loop: CASSGGQENNEQFF. CDR3 DNA sequence: TGCGCCAGCAGCGGTGGACAGGAGAACAATGAGCAGTTCTTC.

Ten or more counts support this clonotype. The chain is built from TRBV6-2 or TRBV6-3 and TRBJ1-6; a weak D match, TRBD1 (5 bases). The germline V gene has CDR1 MNHEY and CDR2 SVGEGT. The CDR3 totals 12 residues. Trimming pared 2 bases from V and 13 bases from J, leaving 9 bases between. CDR3 sequence (DNA): TGTGCCAGCAGTTACCCCCGGGGCCCCCTCCACTTT. This translates into CASSYPRGPLHF.